Each of the 30 T cell receptor beta chains below was sequenced from the same sample in a study of a mutant IDH1 vaccine in newly diagnosed glioma. For these TCRs, the target antigens are not known. Time point: week 47, end of study. The vaccine gave 300 ug of a 20-mer mutant IDH1 peptide subcutaneously per dose. The table came from immunoSEQ multiplex PCR; TCRdb's copy has only in-frame clones and leaves some out. This repertoire shows about 83,000 clones, roughly 77% found once; its top ten account for approximately 5.6%. The sample here was PBMCs, taken from a glioma patient whose treatment included an IDH1 peptide vaccine. Every receptor here comes from a man aged 35-49 years with glioma.

The chain is built from TRBV5-1 and TRBJ1-4, with D unresolved. V was pared by 0 bases and J by 8 bases, with 8 bases between. In germline, CDR1 is SGHRS, CDR2 YFSETQ. This CDR3 region has 13 residues. CDR3 residues: CASSLGGYEKLFF. The CDR3 coding sequence is TGCGCCAGCAGCTTGGGAGGGTACGAAAAACTGTTTTTT.

The chain couples TRBV6-4 to TRBJ2-3; 14 nucleotides line up with TRBD2. Germline CDR1 and CDR2: MRHNA and SNTAGT. The CDR3 contains 14 residues. Losses at the gene ends were 8 bases for V and 4 bases for J; bases not matched to a gene: 2. In nucleotides, the CDR3 is TGTGCCAGCGCGACTAGCGGGGGGGCAGATACGCAGTATTTT. Encoded protein: CASATSGGADTQYF.

This chain uses TRBV10-3 with TRBJ1-1; the D is unclear. Germline CDR1 is ENHRY and CDR2 is SYGVKD. The V end was cut by 6 bases, the J end by 3 bases, with 14 bases between. The CDR3 sequence is 14 residues long. The chain's CDR3 is CAISVMAADTEAFF. The CDR3 DNA sequence: TGTGCCATCAGCGTGATGGCCGCGGACACTGAAGCTTTCTTT.

The table lists this clone with a count of one. J is TRBJ1-3 and V is TRBV4-1; D not resolved. This CDR3 is built from 15 residues. Germline values: CDR1 MGHRA, CDR2 YSYEKL. V was trimmed by 2 bases and J by 0 bases, leaving 8 bases between them. The CDR3 DNA reads as TGCGCCAGCAGCCAACGTATTATCTCTGGAAACACCATATATTTT. Its translation: CASSQRIISGNTIYF.

The J gene is TRBJ1-1, the V gene TRBV6-1; no clear D gene. The CDR3 sequence is 13 residues long. From germline, CDR1 is MNHNS and CDR2 SASEGT. V was cut by 6 bases and J by 6 bases, with 14 bases left in between. CDR3 protein: CASRRTLGSEAFF. DNA for the CDR3: TGTGCCAGCAGGAGAACCTTGGGATCTGAAGCTTTCTTT.

The rearrangement uses TRBV5-6 and TRBJ2-1, with 8 bases fitting TRBD2. Germline CDR1 SGHDT, CDR2 YYEEEE. This CDR3 region has 14 residues. The junction had 2 bases not matched to a gene; V was cut back by 2 bases and J by 4 bases. This CDR3 reads CASSLAGAYNEQFF. Here the CDR3 DNA reads TGTGCCAGCAGCTTAGCGGGAGCATACAATGAGCAGTTCTTC.

The rearrangement joins TRBV27 to TRBJ2-7; the match to TRBD2 covers 12 bases. The germline gives CDR1 MNHEY, CDR2 SMNVEV (reference sequence). After removal of 2 bases from V and 2 bases from J, the junction contained 4 bases not matched to a gene. The CDR3 has 16 amino acids. Here the CDR3 DNA reads TGTGCCAGCAGTTTAATAGGGACTAGCGGGCCCTACGAGCAGTACTTC. Translated, it gives CASSLIGTSGPYEQYF.

The chain uses TRBV28 and TRBJ1-4, with TRBD1 identical over 8 bases. J was trimmed by 5 bases and V by 3 bases; bases with no gene match: 8. Germline V CDR1 and CDR2: MDHEN, SYDVKM. This CDR3 has 16 residues. In DNA form, the CDR3 reads TGTGCCAGCAGTTTGGGCAGGGGGCGATGGAATGAAAAACTGTTTTTT. As protein: CASSLGRGRWNEKLFF.

The rearrangement joins TRBV5-1 to TRBJ2-2; D call uncertain. The V end was cut by 0 bases, the J end by 7 bases, with 10 bases between. Germline V gene lookup returns CDR1 SGHRS and CDR2 YFSETQ. This CDR3 has 14 residues. CDR3 in DNA: TGCGCCAGCAGCTTGGGGCAGGCCGTCGGGGAGCTGTTTTTT. This sequence encodes CASSLGQAVGELFF.

This clone was counted between two and nine times. The V call is TRBV10-3, the J call TRBJ2-7; D is ambiguous. Germline assignment: CDR1 ENHRY and CDR2 SYGVKD. V was shortened by 10 bases and J by 0 bases, with 10 bases between the two germline ends. The CDR3 consists of 12 residues. DNA of the CDR3: TGTGCCACGGGCGGAAGCTCCTACGAGCAGTACTTC. Amino acids: CATGGSSYEQYF.

The CDR3 here is CASSLASAPSYEQYF. The DNA of the CDR3 is TGTGCCAGCAGCTTAGCGTCGGCTCCCTCCTACGAGCAGTACTTC. This chain uses TRBV7-2 with TRBJ2-7, with D unresolved. This CDR3 is built from 15 residues. The germline V and J ends were trimmed by 0 bases and 0 bases, with 9 bases remaining between them. Germline V CDR1 and CDR2: SGHTA, FQGNSA.

V is TRBV6-5 and J is TRBJ1-1; D is possibly TRBD1 (6 bases). The germline gives CDR1 MNHEY, CDR2 SVGAGI. Trimming removed 10 bases at V and 3 bases at J, with 15 bases between. The CDR3 has 13 residues. The CDR3 reads CATEGEPYTEAFF. CDR3 in DNA: TGTGCCACCGAGGGGGAACCCTACACTGAAGCTTTCTTT.

V gene TRBV28 combines with J gene TRBJ2-1; possible D gene TRBD2, 6 bases. The CDR3 has 15 amino acids. V was cut by 5 bases and J by 6 bases, with 17 bases left in between. The germline gives CDR1 MDHEN, CDR2 SYDVKM. DNA for the CDR3: TGTGCCAGCAGTCCAAGACTAGTCGCCTCCAATGAGCAGTTCTTC. This gives the protein CASSPRLVASNEQFF.

This clone occurred once. This chain connects TRBV7-2 to TRBJ1-5; 9 positions match TRBD1. Germline V gene data show CDR1 as SGHTA and CDR2 as FQGNSA. The CDR3 runs 15 residues. Germline trimming cut 5 bases from V and 7 bases from J; bases unmatched to any gene: 9. CDR3 nucleotide sequence: TGTGCCAGCAGCCCACCGGGACAGGGTCGACAGCCCCAGCATTTT. Translated, it gives CASSPPGQGRQPQHF.

This clone showed up just a few times. The chain joins TRBV10-3 to TRBJ1-1; D is unclear. The CDR3 spans 14 residues. CDR1 is ENHRY, CDR2 SYGVKD, per germline. Trimming shortened V by 8 bases and J by 0 bases, and 13 bases separated the two germline ends. CDR3 region: CAIGSNLLNTEAFF. CDR3 bases: TGTGCCATCGGCAGTAATCTTTTGAACACTGAAGCTTTCTTT.

This chain uses TRBV2 with TRBJ2-1; D perhaps matches TRBD1 (7 bases). Trimming shortened V by 7 bases and J by 6 bases, and 16 bases separated the two germline ends. Germline-derived CDR1 and CDR2 are SNHLY and FYNNEI. The CDR3 loop spans 14 amino acids. The CDR3 protein is CASTAGGSGNEQFF. In DNA, the CDR3 is TGTGCCAGCACCGCAGGGGGGAGTGGCAATGAGCAGTTCTTC. Based on the CDR3 plus reference TRBV2 and TRBJ2-1, the full variable domain is EPEVTQTPSHQVTQMGQEVILRCVPISNHLYFYWYRQILGQKVEFLVSFYNNEISEKSEIFDDQFSVERPDGSNFTLKIRSTKLEDSAMYFCASTAGGSGNEQFFGPGTRLTVL.

This chain joins TRBV7-2 and TRBJ1-1, with D unresolved. The germline V gene has CDR1 SGHTA and CDR2 FQGNSA. This CDR3 comprises 11 residues. With 3 bases removed from V and 8 bases from J, the gap between germline ends came to 7 bases. The CDR3 region is CASSFGVEAFF. The CDR3 bases are TGTGCCAGCAGCTTCGGTGTAGAAGCTTTCTTT. Supplemented by reference TRBV7-2 and TRBJ1-1, the full variable domain reads GAGVSQSPSNKVTEKGKDVELRCDPISGHTALYWYRQSLGQGLEFLIYFQGNSAPDKSGLPSDRFSAERTGGSVSTLTIQRTQQEDSAVYLCASSFGVEAFFGQGTRLTVV.

V gene TRBV5-4 combines with J gene TRBJ2-3, with D possibly matching TRBD2 (6 bases). Germline V gene data show CDR1 as SGHNT and CDR2 as YYREEE (reference sequence). Trimming took 3 bases from V and 4 from J, leaving 15 bases between them. CDR3 length: 15 amino acids. CDR3 protein: CASSYVLALPDTQYF. The CDR3, as DNA: TGTGCCAGCAGCTACGTACTAGCCCTCCCAGATACGCAGTATTTT.

The V gene is TRBV2, the J gene TRBJ2-5; 9 nucleotides match TRBD1. Gene TRBJ2-7 matches the end of the DNA better, so the J call may be wrong. CDR1 and CDR2 (germline): SNHLY, FYNNEI. The CDR3 has 15 residues. CDR3 in amino acids: CASSERQGGAYEQYF. The DNA of the CDR3 is TGTGCCAGCAGTGAAAGACAGGGGGGCGCCTACGAGCAGTACTTC.

The gene calls are TRBV28 and TRBJ2-6; 7 bases match TRBD1. CDR1 and CDR2 from the germline V gene are MDHEN and SYDVKM. The junction had 7 bases not matched to a gene; V was cut back by 2 bases and J by 3 bases. There are 17 residues in the CDR3. The CDR3 sequence is CASSLPLGGFGANVLTF. CDR3 DNA: TGTGCCAGCAGTTTACCACTAGGGGGCTTTGGGGCCAACGTCCTGACTTTC. The full variable domain, its missing parts supplied by reference TRBV28 and TRBJ2-6, is DVKVTQSSRYLVKRTGEKVFLECVQDMDHENMFWYRQDPGLGLRLIYFSYDVKMKEKGDIPEGYSVSREKKERFSLILESASTNQTSMYLCASSLPLGGFGANVLTFGAGSRLTVL.

This clone appeared once. The V gene is TRBV4-2, the J gene TRBJ2-3; D is unresolved. The V and J ends lost 0 bases and 3 bases respectively, with 13 bases between them. This CDR3 contains 16 residues. Germline lookup yields CDR1 LGHNA and CDR2 YNFKEQ. CDR3 region: CASSQDLAVRTDTQYF. The CDR3 DNA reads as TGTGCCAGCAGCCAAGATCTTGCGGTGAGGACAGATACGCAGTATTTT.

V gene TRBV7-9 combines with J gene TRBJ2-7; unclear D gene. The V gene lost 4 bases and the J gene lost 6 bases, with 7 bases spanning the gap. The germline V gene encodes CDR1 SEHNR and CDR2 FQNEAQ (reference sequence). This CDR3 has 11 residues. CDR3 bases: TGTGCCAGCAGCTGGAGACTCGAGCAGTACTTC. Translation gives CASSWRLEQYF.

CDR3 sequence: CASSPTGGPYEQYF. Written as DNA, the CDR3 is TGTGCCAGCAGTCCGACAGGGGGCCCCTACGAGCAGTACTTC. V gene TRBV2 combines with J gene TRBJ2-7, with 10 bases identical to TRBD1. Germline loops: CDR1 SNHLY, CDR2 FYNNEI. This CDR3 has 14 residues. V lost 5 bases to trimming and J lost 2 bases; unmatched junction nucleotides: 3.

This clone occurred once. This chain's CDR3 is CASSLVQPRATDTQYF. The CDR3 bases are TGTGCCAGCAGCTTAGTACAACCGCGAGCCACAGATACGCAGTATTTT. The chain recombines TRBV7-2 with TRBJ2-3; D is undetermined. The CDR3 contains 16 residues. Germline V gives CDR1 SGHTA, CDR2 FQGNSA. Trimming cost V 1 base and J 2 bases, with 13 bases left between them.

The chain combines TRBV7-9 with TRBJ2-3; 15 nucleotides agree with TRBD2. Per the germline V gene, CDR1 is SEHNR and CDR2 is FQNEAQ (reference sequence). CDR3 length equals 18 residues. J was trimmed by 2 bases and V by 2 bases; bases with no gene match: 5. The CDR3 here is CASSLWGLAGGLTDTQYF. CDR3 DNA: TGTGCCAGCAGCTTATGGGGACTAGCGGGGGGACTCACAGATACGCAGTATTTT.

The gene calls are TRBV5-1 and TRBJ2-1, with no clear D. The CDR3 sequence is 14 residues long. The V and J ends lost 2 bases and 7 bases respectively, with 13 bases between them. Germline V gene sequence: CDR1 SGHRS, CDR2 YFSETQ. The CDR3 nucleotides read TGCGCCAGCAGCTTCGGGTCCCCGGTTAATGAGCAGTTCTTC. Amino acids: CASSFGSPVNEQFF.

The genes are TRBV4-3 and TRBJ1-4; D unresolved. The V gene lost 0 bases and the J gene lost 7 bases, with 15 bases spanning the gap. This CDR3 contains 16 residues. Germline V gives CDR1 LGHNA, CDR2 YSLEER. The CDR3 bases are TGCGCCAGCAGCCAAGAGGGTACGGGGTTGGGTGAAAAACTGTTTTTT. It is translated as CASSQEGTGLGEKLFF.

The genes are TRBV7-2 and TRBJ2-2; 7 bases are shared with TRBD1. V gave up 5 bases and J gave up 5 bases; unmatched junction bases: 8. The length of the CDR3 is 15 residues. The V gene's germline CDR1 is SGHTA and CDR2 FQGNSA. This CDR3 reads CASSPGTVTTGELFF. The CDR3 DNA is TGTGCCAGCAGCCCGGGGACAGTGACGACCGGGGAGCTGTTTTTT.

J is TRBJ2-3 and V is TRBV19; a weak D match, TRBD1 (6 bases). Trimming took off 6 bases at V and 0 bases at J, with 16 bases between the two ends. The CDR3 has 16 amino acids. Germline assignment: CDR1 LNHDA and CDR2 SQIVND (reference sequence). The CDR3 DNA reads as TGTGCCAGTAGCCGCCCCGGGACAAGAAGCACAGATACGCAGTATTTT. Its protein is CASSRPGTRSTDTQYF.

The rearrangement uses TRBV10-3 and TRBJ2-3, with 9 bases aligning to TRBD2. The germline gives CDR1 ENHRY, CDR2 SYGVKD. CDR3 length: 15 amino acids. With V trimmed by 3 bases and J by 4 bases, 5 bases remained unmatched. This CDR3 is CAISDIAGEPDTQYF. CDR3 in DNA: TGTGCCATCAGTGATATAGCGGGAGAACCAGATACGCAGTATTTT.